Listed below are T cell receptor beta chains from one sample, sequenced in a study of beta chain features in type 1 diabetes. TCRdb's copy holds only in-frame clones and misses some; the assay was immunoSEQ multiplex PCR. In the table there are 250,000 to 300,000 clones, over 11% of which are singletons. The sequencing input was naive CD4+ T cells from blood. The receptors were sampled from a man aged 25-45 years with type 1 diabetes. The CDR3 runs from the conserved cysteine through the conserved F or W. The D gene is left open where the match is weak. Some rows mark clone size as missing; the rest say once, few, many or name a class of expanded clone.

>TRBJ2-5|13|few|NA|TRBV4-3
CASSRAIRETQYF
TGCGCCAGCAGCCGGGCCATTCGAGAGACCCAGTACTTC
>TRBJ2-1|16|NA|NA|TRBV7-2
CASSLDGGTSYNEQFF
TGTGCCAGCAGCTTAGACGGGGGAACGTCCTACAATGAGCAGTTCTTC
>TRBJ2-7|15|NA|TRBD2|TRBV10-3
CAIGASGKEYYEQYF
TGTGCCATCGGAGCTAGCGGGAAGGAGTACTACGAGCAGTACTTC
>TRBJ2-7|14|few|NA|TRBV9
CASSVDYSPYEQYF
TGTGCCAGCAGCGTAGACTACTCCCCCTACGAGCAGTACTTC
>TRBJ2-7|15|few|NA|TRBV6-5
CASSYGPGDQYEQYF
TGTGCCAGCAGTTACGGTCCCGGAGACCAATACGAGCAGTACTTC
>TRBJ1-1|13|few|NA|TRBV5-1
CASTHGENTEAFF
TGCGCCAGCACTCACGGGGAGAACACTGAAGCTTTCTTT
>TRBJ1-2|14|NA|TRBD1|TRBV9
CASSSGQGPYGYTF
TGTGCCAGCAGCTCCGGACAGGGACCGTATGGCTACACCTTC
>TRBJ2-3|16|NA|NA|TRBV6-5
CASSLSFQSSTDTQYF
TGTGCCAGCAGTTTGTCATTCCAGTCTAGCACAGATACGCAGTATTTT
>TRBJ2-1|15|few|TRBD2|TRBV7-3
CASSLPSGANNEQFF
TGTGCCAGCAGCTTGCCTAGCGGGGCAAACAATGAGCAGTTCTTC
>TRBJ2-5|14|few|NA|TRBV6-5
CASTSVAPQETQYF
TGTGCCAGCACCTCAGTTGCCCCCCAAGAGACCCAGTACTTC
>TRBJ2-7|14|NA|TRBD2|TRBV28
CASSPSGSRYEQYF
TGTGCCAGCAGCCCTAGCGGGAGCCGCTACGAGCAGTACTTC
>TRBJ2-7|15|NA|TRBD2|TRBV27
CASSLFSGSGYEQYF
TGTGCCAGCAGTTTATTTAGCGGGAGTGGATACGAGCAGTACTTC
>TRBJ1-2|12|few|NA|TRBV2
CASSEQNYGYTF
TGTGCCAGCAGTGAGCAGAACTATGGCTACACCTTC
>TRBJ1-4|15|few|TRBD1|TRBV27
CASSSRDRVREKLFF
TGTGCCAGCAGTTCCCGGGACAGGGTCCGTGAAAAACTGTTTTTT
>TRBJ2-4|15|NA|TRBD1|TRBV7-9
CASSITTGGRDIQYF
TGTGCCAGCAGCATAACGACAGGGGGTAGAGACATTCAGTACTTC
>TRBJ2-7|13|NA|TRBD2|TRBV9
CASSPGGSYEQYF
TGTGCCAGCAGCCCGGGAGGATCCTACGAGCAGTACTTC
>TRBJ2-1|15|few|NA|TRBV19
CASSTAGLSYNEQFF
TGTGCCAGTAGCACCGCGGGACTTAGCTACAATGAGCAGTTCTTC
>TRBJ2-3|18|NA|TRBD2|TRBV7-2
CASSRNPTSGRWADTQYF
TGTGCCAGCAGCCGAAACCCAACTAGCGGGAGGTGGGCAGATACGCAGTATTTT
>TRBJ2-7|15|NA|TRBD2|TRBV5-1
CASSLFERERGEQYF
TGCGCCAGCAGCTTGTTTGAGCGGGAGAGGGGCGAGCAGTACTTC
>TRBJ1-1|14|few|NA|TRBV18
CASSPQARGSEAFF
TGTGCCAGCTCACCTCAAGCCCGCGGCAGTGAAGCTTTCTTT
>TRBJ2-7|15|once|TRBD2|TRBV18
CASSPPGTSVYEQYF
TGTGCCAGCTCACCCCCCGGGACTAGCGTCTACGAGCAGTACTTC
>TRBJ2-7|16|NA|NA|TRBV7-9
CASSPRHRGEIHEQYF
TGTGCCAGCAGCCCGAGACACCGCGGGGAGATCCACGAGCAGTACTTC
>TRBJ2-1|15|NA|NA|TRBV5-4
CASSLGSGTYNEQFF
TGTGCCAGCAGCTTGGGGAGCGGAACGTACAATGAGCAGTTCTTC
>TRBJ1-5|18|NA|TRBD1|TRBV4-1
CASSRQGTGGCSNQPQHF
TGCGCCAGCAGCCGGCAAGGGACAGGGGGATGCAGCAATCAGCCCCAGCATTTT
>TRBJ2-7|14|NA|TRBD2|TRBV28
CATVSGDSAVEQYF
TGTGCCACGGTGAGCGGGGACTCCGCTGTCGAGCAGTACTTC
>TRBJ2-7|15|few|TRBD1|TRBV6-5
CASSKGQGISYEQYF
TGTGCCAGCAGCAAAGGACAGGGAATTTCCTACGAGCAGTACTTC
>TRBJ1-5|16|few|TRBD1|TRBV7-9
CASSSTGGSYNQPQHF
TGTGCCAGCAGCTCGACAGGGGGCTCCTACAATCAGCCCCAGCATTTT
>TRBJ1-2|14|NA|NA|TRBV7-9
CASSFTASNYGYTF
TGTGCCAGCAGCTTTACCGCGTCTAACTATGGCTACACCTTC
>TRBJ2-3|13|NA|NA|TRBV5-4
CASSPDFWDTQYF
TGTGCCAGCAGCCCGGACTTCTGGGATACGCAGTATTTT
>TRBJ2-3|16|NA|NA|TRBV5-1
CASSPGQILPSDTQYF
TGCGCCAGCAGCCCTGGACAGATTTTACCATCAGATACGCAGTATTTT
>TRBJ1-2|14|NA|NA|TRBV7-2
CASSSTGTNYGYTF
TGTGCCAGCAGCTCGACAGGTACTAACTATGGCTACACCTTC
>TRBJ2-1|15|NA|TRBD2|TRBV4-1
CASSQASGRDNEQFF
TGCGCCAGCAGCCAAGCTAGCGGGAGGGACAATGAGCAGTTCTTC
>TRBJ2-3|15|NA|NA|TRBV25-1
CASSEYQWSTDTQYF
TGTGCCAGCAGTGAATATCAGTGGAGCACAGATACGCAGTATTTT
>TRBJ2-2|15|NA|NA|TRBV7-9
CASSSLAANTGELFF
TGTGCCAGCAGCTCATTAGCGGCGAACACCGGGGAGCTGTTTTTT